The 21 T cell receptor beta chains reported below all come from one sample, sequenced in a study of OX40 agonist ivuxolimab in advanced cancers. Sequencing used immunoSEQ multiplex PCR; TCRdb keeps in-frame clones, though not all of them. The table has nearly 80,000 clones, approximately 84% seen once. The sample consisted of CD4+ or CD8+ T cells sorted from blood, taken in a trial of the OX40 agonist ivuxolimab. The receptor source for this set is an adult with an advanced solid tumor such as melanoma, head and neck, liver or kidney cancer.

The rearrangement links TRBV5-5 to TRBJ2-2; TRBD2 matches at 10 bases. CDR3 size: 16 residues. Germline V gene data show CDR1 as SGHKS and CDR2 as YYEKEE (reference sequence). J lost 3 bases, V lost 3 bases, and 5 bases had no gene match. The CDR3 here is CASSSVSGRYTGELFF. The CDR3 nucleotides read TGTGCCAGCAGCTCCGTTAGCGGGAGGTACACCGGGGAGCTGTTTTTT. Looking up the rest from reference TRBV5-5 and TRBJ2-2 gives the full variable domain: DAGVTQSPTHLIKTRGQQVTLRCSPISGHKSVSWYQQVLGQGPQFIFQYYEKEERGRGNFPDRFSARQFPNYSSELNVNALLLGDSALYLCASSSVSGRYTGELFFGEGSRLTVL.

This CDR3 is CASIGGLGVGNTIYF. DNA of the CDR3: TGTGCCAGCATTGGCGGACTAGGGGTGGGAAACACCATATATTTT. The J gene is TRBJ1-3, the V gene TRBV6-1; TRBD1 might be the D (5 bases). This CDR3 is 15 amino acids long. Germline V gene lookup returns CDR1 MNHNS and CDR2 SASEGT. Trimming stripped 7 bases from V and 4 bases from J, with 17 bases between.

This clone was seen more than once but under ten times. The chain employs TRBV6-1 and TRBJ1-3; 8 nucleotides line up with TRBD1. The CDR3 spans 15 residues. The V segment lost 6 bases and the J segment 0 bases; nucleotides outside the gene matches: 4. The germline V gene encodes CDR1 MNHNS and CDR2 SASEGT. The CDR3 DNA follows: TGTGCCAGCAGAATGGACAGGGACTCTGGAAACACCATATATTTT. Translation: CASRMDRDSGNTIYF.

A single count supports this clone. The chain recombines TRBV5-1 with TRBJ2-1, with D unresolved. This CDR3 is 16 amino acids long. V dropped 0 bases and J dropped 6 bases, with 16 bases sitting between them. CDR1 is SGHRS, CDR2 YFSETQ, per germline. Here the CDR3 DNA reads TGCGCCAGCAGCTTGGTTGATGGTTTTCGGACCAATGAGCAGTTCTTC. It translates to CASSLVDGFRTNEQFF.

The chain has TRBV4-2 and TRBJ2-1; TRBD2 matches 9 bases. V gave up 6 bases and J gave up 6 bases; unmatched junction bases: 9. CDR3 size: 15 residues. CDR1 is LGHNA, CDR2 YNFKEQ, per germline. The CDR3 region is CASSLAGEIVNEQFF. In nucleotides, the CDR3 is TGTGCCAGCAGTTTAGCGGGAGAGATTGTCAATGAGCAGTTCTTC.

The CDR3 reads CASSPEGRGAVYF. The CDR3 nucleotides read TGTGCCAGCAGCCCAGAAGGAAGGGGGGCGGTGTACTTC. V is TRBV7-9 and J is TRBJ2-5, with D possibly called TRBD1 or TRBD2 (6 bases each). Germline V gene lookup returns CDR1 SEHNR and CDR2 FQNEAQ (reference sequence). The CDR3 runs to 13 residues. V was shortened by 5 bases and J by 13 bases, with 20 bases between the two germline ends.

The chain has TRBV19 and TRBJ2-4; no clear D gene. The CDR3 has 16 residues. Trimming removed 6 bases from V and 4 bases from J, with 19 bases in between. The germline CDR1 and CDR2 sequences are LNHDA and SQIVND (reference sequence). CDR3 coding DNA: TGTGCCAGTAGGGAGACCTCGGGCAGCTATAAAAACATTCAGTACTTC. It is translated as CASRETSGSYKNIQYF.

The chain employs TRBV28 and TRBJ2-2; D uncertain. With 6 bases removed from V and 4 bases from J, the gap between germline ends came to 15 bases. Germline CDR1 MDHEN, CDR2 SYDVKM. This CDR3 contains 15 residues. CDR3 protein: CASRPWKKGTGELFF. The CDR3 DNA reads TGTGCCAGCAGGCCGTGGAAGAAAGGCACCGGGGAGCTGTTTTTT.

This rearrangement joins TRBV19 to TRBJ2-1, with TRBD1 as a possible D gene (6 bases). The length of the CDR3 is 13 residues. Germline V lookup: CDR1 LNHDA, CDR2 SQIVND (reference sequence). Trimming took off 4 bases at V and 5 bases at J, with 9 bases between the two ends. The CDR3 region has the DNA TGTGCCAGTAGTAGGACAGATAACAATGAGCAGTTCTTC. Amino acid sequence: CASSRTDNNEQFF.

The J gene is TRBJ2-7, the V gene TRBV4-2, with D tentatively TRBD1 or TRBD2 (5 bases each). The ends were cut back, 4 bases at V and 6 bases at J, with 19 bases in the middle. Per germline, CDR1 LGHNA and CDR2 YNFKEQ. CDR3 length: 15 amino acids. The CDR3, as DNA: TGTGCCAGCAGCCTTTGGGACCGGCGAGAGGGCGAGCAGTACTTC. It is translated as CASSLWDRREGEQYF.

This clone came up once. V usage is TRBV6-1 and J usage is TRBJ2-7; D unresolved. This CDR3 comprises 14 residues. V lost 0 bases to trimming and J lost 4 bases, with 10 bases between them. Germline values: CDR1 MNHNS, CDR2 SASEGT. CDR3 amino acids: CASSEAGYRYEQYF. For the CDR3, the DNA is TGTGCCAGCAGTGAAGCAGGGTACCGATACGAGCAGTACTTC.

A single count supports this clone. The chain couples TRBV7-9 to TRBJ2-2, with a possible D match to TRBD1 (7 bases). The CDR3 sequence is 15 residues long. Germline assignment: CDR1 SEHNR and CDR2 FQNEAQ (reference sequence). V was cut by 5 bases and J by 7 bases, with 17 bases left in between. The CDR3 coding sequence is TGTGCCAGCAGCCTCAGGGGGGATCGGATCGGGGAGCTGTTTTTT. It specifies CASSLRGDRIGELFF.

The chain employs TRBV10-3 and TRBJ1-6; 7 bases match TRBD1. From germline, CDR1 is ENHRY and CDR2 SYGVKD. J was trimmed by 7 bases and V by 1 base; bases with no gene match: 19. This CDR3 region has 20 residues. CDR3 amino acids: CAISEFVEGASDGRNSPLHF. The CDR3 DNA reads as TGTGCCATCAGTGAGTTTGTAGAGGGGGCGTCGGACGGGAGGAATTCACCCCTCCACTTT.

J is TRBJ2-7 and V is TRBV5-1; no clear D. The germline V and J ends were trimmed by 2 bases and 2 bases, with 11 bases remaining between them. The CDR3 contains 14 residues. Per germline, CDR1 SGHRS and CDR2 YFSETQ. The DNA for the CDR3 is TGCGCCAGCAGCTTAAAGGGAAGCACCTACGAGCAGTACTTC. It codes for CASSLKGSTYEQYF.

Here the CDR3 reads CAISLRGGRAVSEQFF. The CDR3 coding sequence is TGTGCCATCAGTCTCCGGGGCGGGAGGGCCGTTTCTGAGCAGTTCTTC. The chain combines TRBV10-3 with TRBJ2-1, with TRBD2 identical over 9 bases. The CDR3 runs to 16 residues. Germline V gives CDR1 ENHRY, CDR2 SYGVKD. The V and J ends lost 5 bases and 9 bases, in that order; junction bases with no gene match: 14.

The V call is TRBV11-2, the J call TRBJ2-2; 8 bases map to TRBD1. Germline CDR1 and CDR2: SGHAT and FQNNGV. With V trimmed by 5 bases and J by 2 bases, 7 bases remained unmatched. The CDR3 runs 16 residues. The CDR3 region is CASSIQGGINTGELFF. DNA of the CDR3: TGTGCCAGCAGCATACAGGGGGGTATCAACACCGGGGAGCTGTTTTTT.

The genes are TRBV7-6 and TRBJ2-5; D unresolved. Germline assignment: CDR1 SGHVS and CDR2 FNYEAQ. The V end lost 6 bases, the J end lost 2 bases, and 13 bases lay between the germline ends. The CDR3 has 14 residues. CDR3 residues: CASSSDWAQETQYF. CDR3 DNA sequence: TGTGCCAGCAGTTCCGACTGGGCTCAAGAGACCCAGTACTTC.

V gene TRBV30 combines with J gene TRBJ1-5; maybe TRBD1 (5 bases). V lost 1 base to trimming and J lost 7 bases, with 8 bases between them. The CDR3 spans 12 residues. Germline CDR1 reads GTSNPN; CDR2 reads SVGIG (reference sequence). DNA for the CDR3: TGTGCCTGGAGTGCGGGGGAACAGCCCCAGCATTTT. It translates to CAWSAGEQPQHF.

The chain joins TRBV30 to TRBJ2-3; D possibly corresponds to TRBD2 (6 bases). Germline V CDR1 and CDR2: GTSNPN, SVGIG (reference sequence). The CDR3 length is 15 residues. Trimming removed 5 bases from V and 2 bases from J, with 17 bases in between. The CDR3 bases are TGTGCCTGGGGGGCTCGACGGGAGTTCACAGATACGCAGTATTTT. This encodes CAWGARREFTDTQYF.

This clone appeared once. The rearrangement links TRBV7-9 to TRBJ1-4; tentative D call: TRBD1 (5 bases). The CDR3 runs 13 residues. Germline lookup yields CDR1 SEHNR and CDR2 FQNEAQ (reference sequence). V lost 3 bases and J lost 8, with 10 bases in between. DNA for the CDR3: TGTGCCAGCAGCTTGAGAGGGGTCGAAAAACTGTTTTTT. Translation: CASSLRGVEKLFF.

V usage is TRBV4-3 and J usage is TRBJ1-1; D gene unclear. Trimming removed 5 bases at V and 9 bases at J, with 22 bases between. CDR1 and CDR2 (germline): LGHNA, YSLEER. This CDR3 has 15 amino acids. The CDR3 spells CASSSPRDGGNKAFF. As DNA, the CDR3 is TGCGCCAGCAGCTCGCCCCGTGACGGCGGGAATAAAGCTTTCTTT.